A single sample is the source of the 22 T cell receptor beta chains below, sequenced in a study of regulatory T cells in long-lasting Graves disease. Time point denoted: newly diagnosed GD, antithyroid drugs for less than 3 months. PBMC RNA served as the TCR library source. Arm-PCR of CDR3 regions and iRepertoire HTBI primers were the basis on which TCR beta libraries were built. In TCRdb, the multiplex PCR reads were re-called with MiXCR into one record per CDR3 protein. Of 350,000 to 400,000 distinct CDR3 sequences listed, about a sixth are singletons. The material sequenced was peripheral blood mononuclear cells (PBMCs), taken at new diagnosis, from a patient treated with antithyroid drugs. These receptors all stem from a female donor with Graves disease.

J is TRBJ2-3 and V is TRBV27; TRBD1 matches 10 bases. Germline CDR1 and CDR2: MNHEY and SMNVEV (reference sequence). The CDR3 has 16 residues. J was trimmed by 4 bases and V by 4 bases; bases with no gene match: 8. The CDR3 is CASSSVPGQGSDTQYF. Here the CDR3 DNA reads TGTGCCAGCAGTTCCGTTCCGGGACAGGGGTCAGATACGCAGTATTTT.

Many counts were recorded for this clonotype. This chain connects TRBV20-1 to TRBJ2-7; TRBD1 matches 7 bases. From germline, CDR1 is DFQATT and CDR2 SNEGSKA (reference sequence). The V segment lost 2 bases and the J segment 3 bases; nucleotides outside the gene matches: 7. This CDR3 contains 14 residues. CDR3 amino acids: CSARLRDRGYEQYF. The DNA for the CDR3 is TGCAGTGCTAGACTCCGGGACAGAGGCTACGAGCAGTACTTC.

Details on this clonotype: This may be a read error, as it is one base from a much larger clone. The chain recombines TRBV18 with TRBJ2-5; no definite D call. The CDR3 is made up of 14 amino acids. Germline CDR1 is KGHSH and CDR2 is LQKENI. With 7 bases removed from V and 4 bases from J, the gap between germline ends came to 16 bases. The CDR3 DNA sequence: TGTGCCAGCTTTCCTGAGACTGGAGCAGAGACCCAGTACTTC. This codes for CASFPETGAETQYF.

This clonotype was seen a single time. The J gene is TRBJ2-5, the V gene TRBV18; D possibly corresponds to TRBD2 (5 bases). This CDR3 spans 14 amino acids. With 2 bases removed from V and 5 bases from J, the gap between germline ends came to 12 bases. CDR1 and CDR2 from the germline V gene are KGHSH and LQKENI. The CDR3, as DNA: TGTGCCAGCTCACCAGAGGGATGGGCCGAGACCCAGTACTTC. Residues: CASSPEGWAETQYF.

This clonotype occurred many times. The rearrangement uses TRBV9 and TRBJ2-7, with D possibly matching TRBD2 (5 bases). The CDR3 extends over 15 amino acids. From germline, CDR1 is SGDLS and CDR2 YYNGEE. The V end lost 2 bases, the J end lost 0 bases, and 12 bases lay between the germline ends. Written as DNA, the CDR3 is TGTGCCAGCAGCGTCGGAGCGGCGAGCTCCTACGAGCAGTACTTC. It yields the protein CASSVGAASSYEQYF. The full variable domain, completed using reference TRBV9 and TRBJ2-7, is DSGVTQTPKHLITATGQRVTLRCSPRSGDLSVYWYQQSLDQGLQFLIQYYNGEERAKGNILERFSAQQFPDLHSELNLSSLELGDSALYFCASSVGAASSYEQYFGPGTRLTVT.

This clonotype was found a few times. The chain combines TRBV6-2 or TRBV6-3 with TRBJ2-2; 7 bases match TRBD2. This CDR3 comprises 14 residues. V shed 6 bases, J shed 3 bases, and the junction held 4 bases outside the gene matches. Germline V gene sequence: CDR1 MNHEY, CDR2 SVGEGT. The CDR3 coding sequence is TGTGCCAGCAGGGGCGGGAGTGACACCGGGGAGCTGTTTTTT. This codes for CASRGGSDTGELFF.

The chain employs TRBV6-2 or TRBV6-3 and TRBJ1-2; D call uncertain. Trimming shortened V by 4 bases and J by 7 bases, and 10 bases separated the two germline ends. The CDR3 runs to 12 residues. Germline-derived CDR1 and CDR2 are MNHEY and SVGEGT. The DNA of the CDR3 is TGTGCCAGCAGTTCCTGGACTCTTGGCTACACCTTC. Protein: CASSSWTLGYTF.

This clonotype was picked up many times. V and J are TRBV29-1 and TRBJ1-3; D uncertain. The germline V gene encodes CDR1 SQVTM and CDR2 ANQGSEA. Trimming removed 0 bases from V and 2 bases from J, with 11 bases in between. The CDR3 is 15 amino acids. CDR3 coding DNA: TGCAGCGTTGAAGATCAGTCAGTGCCTGGAAACACCATATATTTT. Amino acids: CSVEDQSVPGNTIYF.

This clonotype was seen many times. The chain recombines TRBV2 with TRBJ1-2, with D possibly being TRBD1 (5 bases). The CDR3 spans 15 residues. Trimming pared 8 bases from V and 6 bases from J, leaving 22 bases between. Per the germline V gene, CDR1 is SNHLY and CDR2 is FYNNEI. The CDR3 sequence is CASVSLRGDIDGYTF. The CDR3 DNA sequence: TGTGCCAGCGTCAGCCTGCGGGGGGATATCGATGGCTACACCTTC.

This clonotype was observed a handful of times. The rearrangement joins TRBV6-2 or TRBV6-3 to TRBJ1-4, with D possibly TRBD1 on 6 matching bases. V dropped 6 bases and J dropped 12 bases, with 14 bases sitting between them. There are 12 residues in the CDR3. The V gene's germline CDR1 is MNHEY and CDR2 SVGEGT. CDR3 coding DNA: TGTGCCAGCAGCCTGGACAGTAAGGAACTGTTTTTT. The encoded protein is CASSLDSKELFF.

This clonotype appeared many times. The chain joins TRBV12-3 or TRBV12-4 to TRBJ2-7; 9 nucleotides match TRBD1. This CDR3 contains 13 residues. The J segment lost 7 bases and the V segment lost 3 bases, leaving 4 bases of the junction unmatched. The CDR3 nucleotides read TGTGCCAGCAGTTTTTGGGACAGGGATGAGCAGTACTTC. It yields the protein CASSFWDRDEQYF.

This clonotype appeared many times. This chain uses TRBV27 with TRBJ1-5; D might be TRBD1 (5 bases). The CDR3 totals 15 residues. The germline CDR1 and CDR2 sequences are MNHEY and SMNVEV (reference sequence). V gave up 2 bases and J gave up 6 bases, with 14 bases separating them. CDR3 residues: CASSLMGGMGQPQHF. The CDR3 region has the DNA TGTGCCAGCAGTTTAATGGGGGGGATGGGTCAGCCCCAGCATTTT.

This clonotype has ten or more counts. The rearrangement uses TRBV30 and TRBJ2-1, with 10 bases lining up with TRBD2. V shed 8 bases, J shed 9 bases, and the junction held 13 bases outside the gene matches. This CDR3 comprises 14 residues. The germline CDR1 and CDR2 sequences are GTSNPN and SVGIG (reference sequence). The CDR3 nucleotides read TGTGCCGGCCCCAAGCGGGAGGGCCTGGGTGAGCAGTTCTTC. It specifies CAGPKREGLGEQFF.

As to this clonotype: Just one base apart from a much larger clone, this may be a read error. The gene calls are TRBV5-6 and TRBJ1-2, with D maybe TRBD1 (5 bases). V was trimmed by 4 bases and J by 4 bases, leaving 17 bases between them. This CDR3 is 15 amino acids long. The germline V gene has CDR1 SGHDT and CDR2 YYEEEE. CDR3 loop: CASSSRGEPCYGYTF. CDR3 nucleotides: TGTGCCAGCAGCAGCCGGGGCGAACCTTGCTATGGCTACACCTTC.

The chain recombines TRBV3-1 with TRBJ1-6; D is unresolved. Germline V CDR1 and CDR2: LGHDT, YNNKEL (reference sequence). V lost 2 bases, J lost 8 bases, and 7 bases lay in between. The CDR3 is made up of 13 amino acids. This CDR3 reads CASSQSGDSPLHF. The CDR3 DNA is TGTGCCAGCAGCCAAAGCGGGGATTCACCCCTCCACTTT.

The V and J genes are TRBV5-1 and TRBJ1-1; TRBD1 matches 9 bases. Looked up from germline, CDR1 is SGHRS and CDR2 is YFSETQ. Trimming removed 5 bases from V and 0 bases from J; junction bases left unmatched: 8. The CDR3 consists of 16 residues. The CDR3 DNA follows: TGCGCCAGCAGGTCCGGGACAGGGTCTATGAACACTGAAGCTTTCTTT. As protein: CASRSGTGSMNTEAFF. Using reference TRBV5-1 and TRBJ1-1 for the parts outside the CDR3, the full variable domain is KAGVTQTPRYLIKTRGQQVTLSCSPISGHRSVSWYQQTPGQGLQFLFEYFSETQRNKGNFPGRFSGRQFSNSRSEMNVSTLELGDSALYLCASRSGTGSMNTEAFFGQGTRLTVV.

Comment on this clonotype: It may be a read error: a sequence one base away is much more abundant. V gene TRBV6-1 combines with J gene TRBJ2-5; 8 bases align to TRBD1. Trimming cost V 7 bases and J 11 bases; bases outside gene matches: 27. CDR3 size: 18 residues. Germline V gives CDR1 MNHNS, CDR2 SASEGT. CDR3 sequence (DNA): TGTGCCAGCATCGGACAGGGAAGACTTAAGAGCTCCTACAATGAGCAGTACTTC. Translating gives CASIGQGRLKSSYNEQYF.

This clonotype was detected many times. This chain uses TRBV4-2 with TRBJ2-7, with D possibly TRBD2 on 5 matching bases. With 0 bases removed from V and 5 bases from J, the gap between germline ends came to 14 bases. CDR1 is LGHNA and CDR2 is YNFKEQ in the germline V gene. This CDR3 region has 15 residues. CDR3 loop: CASSQDRAGRDEQYF. The CDR3 DNA reads as TGTGCCAGCAGCCAAGATCGGGCGGGCCGGGACGAGCAGTACTTC.

This clonotype was seen repeatedly, ten times or more. This chain joins TRBV5-4 and TRBJ2-1, with a possible D match to TRBD2 (5 bases). Germline values: CDR1 SGHNT, CDR2 YYREEE (reference sequence). Trimming removed 0 bases at V and 7 bases at J, with 14 bases between. The CDR3 has 15 amino acids. DNA for the CDR3: TGTGCCAGCAGCTTGGGGCAGGTTACGGGAAATGAGCAGTTCTTC. As protein: CASSLGQVTGNEQFF.

This clonotype was seen at least ten times. The rearrangement links TRBV20-1 to TRBJ1-2, with a weak D call TRBD1 (6 bases). The CDR3 consists of 13 residues. Germline V gives CDR1 DFQATT, CDR2 SNEGSKA (reference sequence). V shed 5 bases and J shed 6 bases, with 16 bases lying between them. DNA for the CDR3: TGCAGTGCTTTCCATACAGGGATTGATGGCTACACCTTC. This encodes CSAFHTGIDGYTF.

This sequence joins TRBV3-1 and TRBJ2-5, with D perhaps TRBD2 (5 bases). V lost 4 bases and J lost 5, with 14 bases in between. Per the germline V gene, CDR1 is LGHDT and CDR2 is YNNKEL (reference sequence). The CDR3 covers 14 residues. In DNA, the CDR3 is TGTGCCAGCAGCCCCCTCTCGGGGTGGGAGACCCAGTACTTC. It is translated as CASSPLSGWETQYF.

The V gene is TRBV7-8, the J gene TRBJ1-2; 8 positions agree with TRBD1. With 8 bases clipped from V and 2 bases from J, the junction kept 4 bases outside the gene matches. Germline-derived CDR1 and CDR2 are SGHVS and FQNEAQ. This CDR3 is 13 amino acids long. The CDR3 spells CASGQGANYGYTF. CDR3 sequence (DNA): TGTGCCAGCGGCCAGGGGGCGAACTATGGCTACACCTTC.